Listed below are T cell receptor beta chains from one sample, sequenced in a study of T cells in tuberculosis. The data were produced by immunoSEQ multiplex PCR, yet TCRdb's version contains in-frame clones alone and is incomplete. The top ten hold around 1.4% of the sample, which has some 49,000 clones, roughly 95% seen once. Sequencing was performed on PBMCs, taken at tuberculosis diagnosis. The source of these receptors is an adult with tuberculosis. The CDR3 runs from the conserved cysteine through the conserved F or W. The D gene is left open where the match is weak. The listing skips clone size in some rows; elsewhere it reads once, few, many or a size class.

d_gene: TRBD2
v_gene: TRBV9
abundance: -
len: 14
j_gene: TRBJ2-5
CDR3aa: CASGSGGPGETQYF
CDR3nt: TGTGCCAGCGGTTCGGGAGGGCCGGGTGAGACCCAGTACTTC

d_gene: TRBD1
v_gene: TRBV6-5
abundance: few
len: 12
j_gene: TRBJ1-1
CDR3aa: CASRQGGPEAFF
CDR3nt: TGTGCCAGCAGACAGGGGGGCCCTGAAGCTTTCTTT

d_gene: -
v_gene: TRBV4-1
abundance: -
len: 15
j_gene: TRBJ1-3
CDR3aa: CASSQDRDSGNTIYF
CDR3nt: TGCGCCAGCAGCCAAGACAGGGATTCTGGAAACACCATATATTTT

d_gene: TRBD2
v_gene: TRBV4-2
abundance: once
len: 15
j_gene: TRBJ2-7
CDR3aa: CASSARTSGSYEQYF
CDR3nt: TGTGCCAGCAGCGCCCGGACTAGCGGGAGCTACGAGCAGTACTTC

d_gene: TRBD1
v_gene: TRBV6-6
abundance: -
len: 15
j_gene: TRBJ2-5
CDR3aa: CASSFGGQGRETQYF
CDR3nt: TGTGCCAGCAGTTTCGGAGGACAGGGTCGGGAGACCCAGTACTTC

d_gene: -
v_gene: TRBV10-1
abundance: -
len: 14
j_gene: TRBJ2-7
CDR3aa: CASSASGDVREQYF
CDR3nt: TGCGCCAGCAGTGCGTCGGGAGACGTCCGCGAGCAGTACTTC

d_gene: -
v_gene: TRBV30
abundance: few
len: 14
j_gene: TRBJ1-2
CDR3aa: CAWSADRRSYGYTF
CDR3nt: TGTGCCTGGAGTGCCGACAGGAGATCTTATGGCTACACCTTC

d_gene: TRBD1
v_gene: TRBV19
abundance: once
len: 16
j_gene: TRBJ1-2
CDR3aa: CASSSSLGTGVYGYTF
CDR3nt: TGTGCCAGTAGTAGCAGTCTTGGGACAGGCGTCTATGGCTACACCTTC

d_gene: TRBD1
v_gene: TRBV27
abundance: -
len: 15
j_gene: TRBJ2-7
CDR3aa: CASSLEGQGFYEQYF
CDR3nt: TGTGCCAGCAGTTTAGAAGGACAGGGATTCTACGAGCAGTACTTC

d_gene: TRBD2
v_gene: TRBV15
abundance: few
len: 16
j_gene: TRBJ2-5
CDR3aa: CATNPRTSGTQETQYF
CDR3nt: TGTGCCACCAACCCGAGGACTAGCGGGACCCAAGAGACCCAGTACTTC

d_gene: -
v_gene: TRBV11-2
abundance: -
len: 13
j_gene: TRBJ1-1
CDR3aa: CASSLERGTEAFF
CDR3nt: TGTGCCAGCAGCTTAGAAAGGGGCACTGAAGCTTTCTTT

d_gene: TRBD1
v_gene: TRBV27
abundance: -
len: 15
j_gene: TRBJ1-2
CDR3aa: CASRGQGGLGYGYTF
CDR3nt: TGTGCCAGCAGAGGACAGGGAGGCTTAGGGTATGGCTACACCTTC

d_gene: -
v_gene: TRBV7-2
abundance: -
len: 17
j_gene: TRBJ1-3
CDR3aa: CASSLVVGGGKGNTIYF
CDR3nt: TGTGCCAGCAGCTTAGTAGTGGGGGGAGGAAAAGGGAACACCATATATTTT

d_gene: -
v_gene: TRBV27
abundance: -
len: 17
j_gene: TRBJ2-3
CDR3aa: CASSLVPIGTNTDTQYF
CDR3nt: TGTGCCAGCAGTTTAGTCCCTATAGGGACAAACACAGATACGCAGTATTTT

d_gene: -
v_gene: TRBV13
abundance: -
len: 15
j_gene: TRBJ2-2
CDR3aa: CASLLGLVNTGELFF
CDR3nt: TGTGCCAGCCTTCTAGGACTCGTTAACACCGGGGAGCTGTTTTTT

d_gene: TRBD1
v_gene: TRBV18
abundance: -
len: 14
j_gene: TRBJ1-1
CDR3aa: CASSLGTGGTEAFF
CDR3nt: TGTGCCAGCTCACTTGGGACAGGGGGGACTGAAGCTTTCTTT